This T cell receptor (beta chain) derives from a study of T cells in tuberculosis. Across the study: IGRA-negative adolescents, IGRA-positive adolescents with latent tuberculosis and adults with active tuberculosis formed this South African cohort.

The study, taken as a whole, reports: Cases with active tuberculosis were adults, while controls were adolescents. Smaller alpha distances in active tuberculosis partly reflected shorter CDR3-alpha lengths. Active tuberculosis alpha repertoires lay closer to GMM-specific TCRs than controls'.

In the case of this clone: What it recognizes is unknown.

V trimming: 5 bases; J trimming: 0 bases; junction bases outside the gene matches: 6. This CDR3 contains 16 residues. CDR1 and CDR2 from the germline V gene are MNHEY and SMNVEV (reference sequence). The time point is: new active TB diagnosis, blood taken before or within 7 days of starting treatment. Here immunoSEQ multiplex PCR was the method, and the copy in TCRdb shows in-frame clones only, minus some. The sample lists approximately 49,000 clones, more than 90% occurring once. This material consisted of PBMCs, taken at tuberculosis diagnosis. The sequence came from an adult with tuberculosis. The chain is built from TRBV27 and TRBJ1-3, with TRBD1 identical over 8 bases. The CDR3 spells CASSVGQGYSGNTIYF. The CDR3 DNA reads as TGTGCCAGCAGTGTCGGACAGGGTTACTCTGGAAACACCATATATTTT.